This entry lists 25 T cell receptor beta chains sequenced from one sample in a study of T cell responses to AZD1222 COVID-19 vaccine. Data came from immunoSEQ multiplex PCR; TCRdb stores just in-frame clones and leaves some out. In the table there are 90,000 to 120,000 clones, nearly 90% of which are singletons. The sequencing here drew on peripheral blood, taken 28 days after the second AZD1222 dose. The origin of the receptors is an adult who received the AZD1222 COVID-19 vaccine.

The J gene is TRBJ1-5, the V gene TRBV27, with 7 bases matching TRBD1. J gave up 0 bases and V 8 bases, and 10 bases lay outside the gene matches. From germline, CDR1 is MNHEY and CDR2 SMNVEV (reference sequence). The length of the CDR3 is 16 residues. CDR3 bases: TGTGCCAGCTGGACCGGGACAGATAATAGCAATCAGCCCCAGCATTTT. Protein: CASWTGTDNSNQPQHF.

The V call is TRBV15, the J call TRBJ1-2; TRBD1 matches 9 bases. This CDR3 has 14 residues. J was trimmed by 8 bases and V by 5 bases; bases with no gene match: 9. Germline CDR1 reads LNHNV; CDR2 reads YYDKDF (reference sequence). The CDR3 sequence: CATSATGTGSGYTF. CDR3 DNA sequence: TGTGCCACCAGCGCAACCGGGACAGGGAGCGGCTACACCTTC. The whole variable domain, remainder taken from reference TRBV15 and TRBJ1-2, is DAMVIQNPRYQVTQFGKPVTLSCSQTLNHNVMYWYQQKSSQAPKLLFHYYDKDFNNEADTPDNFQSRRPNTSFCFLDIRSPGLGDTAMYLCATSATGTGSGYTFGSGTRLTVV.

The chain carries TRBV30 and TRBJ1-1, with a tentative D call TRBD1 (5 bases). Germline CDR1 is GTSNPN and CDR2 is SVGIG (reference sequence). This CDR3 is 13 amino acids long. Trimming cost V 5 bases and J 1 base, with 11 bases left between them. This chain's CDR3 is CAWGGAGNTEAFF. The CDR3 DNA is TGTGCCTGGGGTGGGGCAGGGAACACTGAAGCTTTCTTT.

This chain uses TRBV5-1 with TRBJ1-2, with TRBD1 identical over 9 bases. The ends lost 4 bases at V and 6 bases at J; junction bases unmatched: 7. The CDR3 has 14 amino acids. Germline V gene sequence: CDR1 SGHRS, CDR2 YFSETQ. Here the CDR3 reads CASSPRDRVDGYTF. CDR3 sequence (DNA): TGCGCCAGCAGCCCCCGGGACAGGGTGGATGGCTACACCTTC.

The rearrangement links TRBV4-1 to TRBJ2-4; D unresolved. The CDR3 extends over 14 amino acids. V was cut by 1 base and J by 8 bases, with 12 bases left in between. Looked up from germline, CDR1 is MGHRA and CDR2 is YSYEKL. CDR3 amino acids: CASSQGFRTDIQYF. In nucleotides, the CDR3 is TGCGCCAGCAGCCAAGGATTCCGGACGGACATTCAGTACTTC.

J is TRBJ1-1 and V is TRBV29-1; D call uncertain. Trimming shortened V by 7 bases and J by 1 base, and 4 bases separated the two germline ends. CDR3 length: 10 amino acids. Germline CDR1 is SQVTM and CDR2 is ANQGSEA. The CDR3 is CSAKNTEAFF. In nucleotides, the CDR3 is TGCAGCGCCAAGAACACTGAAGCTTTCTTT.

CDR3 in amino acids: CASTTGLSYEQYF. The CDR3 nucleotides are TGTGCCAGCACCACCGGGCTATCCTACGAGCAGTACTTC. The rearrangement joins TRBV28 to TRBJ2-7; unclear D gene. CDR3 length equals 13 residues. Trimming cost V 7 bases and J 1 base, with 11 bases left between them. The germline V gene encodes CDR1 MDHEN and CDR2 SYDVKM.

This chain connects TRBV27 to TRBJ1-1, with 7 bases matching TRBD1. This CDR3 has 14 amino acids. V lost 6 bases to trimming and J lost 10 bases; unmatched junction nucleotides: 14. Germline lookup yields CDR1 MNHEY and CDR2 SMNVEV (reference sequence). This chain's CDR3 is CASSTGPGGLRAFF. The CDR3 DNA is TGTGCCAGCAGCACGGGTCCAGGGGGATTGAGAGCTTTCTTT.

The chain couples TRBV18 to TRBJ1-2; D not certain. The V end lost 0 bases, the J end lost 2 bases, and 13 bases lay between the germline ends. The CDR3 has 16 amino acids. Germline CDR1 and CDR2: KGHSH and LQKENI. The CDR3 coding sequence is TGTGCCAGCTCACCACCGGGGAGACATCTGAACTATGGCTACACCTTC. Translated: CASSPPGRHLNYGYTF.

This chain uses TRBV28 with TRBJ1-6; no definite D call. Germline V gene sequence: CDR1 MDHEN, CDR2 SYDVKM. This CDR3 comprises 12 residues. V shed 11 bases and J shed 7 bases, with 12 bases lying between them. CDR3 loop: CADGDGNSPLHF. CDR3 DNA sequence: TGTGCCGACGGTGACGGCAATTCACCCCTCCACTTT.

The chain is built from TRBV6-1 and TRBJ2-1; 10 bases map to TRBD2. Per the germline V gene, CDR1 is MNHNS and CDR2 is SASEGT. There are 19 residues in the CDR3. J lost 0 bases, V lost 3 bases, and 11 bases had no gene match. The CDR3 bases are TGTGCCAGCAGTGAGGCCCCGGGACTAGCGTCCAGCTCCTACAATGAGCAGTTCTTC. It yields the protein CASSEAPGLASSSYNEQFF.

CDR3 loop: CASNPSGQSLPGELFF. In DNA form, the CDR3 reads TGTGCCAGTAACCCCTCGGGACAGTCCCTTCCCGGGGAGCTGTTTTTT. The chain employs TRBV19 and TRBJ2-2; 7 nucleotides match TRBD1. This CDR3 has 16 residues. V was clipped by 7 bases and J by 6 bases; unmatched bases: 14. Germline V gene sequence: CDR1 LNHDA, CDR2 SQIVND (reference sequence). The complete variable domain, with remaining parts taken from reference TRBV19 and TRBJ2-2, reads DGGITQSPKYLFRKEGQNVTLSCEQNLNHDAMYWYRQDPGQGLRLIYYSQIVNDFQKGDIAEGYSVSREKKESFPLTVTSAQKNPTAFYLCASNPSGQSLPGELFFGEGSRLTVL.

This chain uses TRBV6-5 with TRBJ1-1; D possibly corresponds to TRBD1 (6 bases). Trimming shortened V by 10 bases and J by 1 base, and 13 bases separated the two germline ends. CDR3 size: 13 residues. The V gene's germline CDR1 is MNHEY and CDR2 SVGAGI. CDR3 loop: CATNTGKNTEAFF. Here the CDR3 DNA reads TGTGCCACCAATACAGGGAAGAACACTGAAGCTTTCTTT.

This chain links TRBV19 with TRBJ1-2; D is undetermined. Trimming took off 3 bases at V and 1 base at J, with 6 bases between the two ends. The CDR3 is 13 amino acids. Germline assignment: CDR1 LNHDA and CDR2 SQIVND (reference sequence). The CDR3 sequence is CASSIDGNYGYTF. CDR3 DNA sequence: TGTGCCAGTAGTATCGACGGTAACTATGGCTACACCTTC. The full variable domain, rest sourced from reference TRBV19 and TRBJ1-2, is DGGITQSPKYLFRKEGQNVTLSCEQNLNHDAMYWYRQDPGQGLRLIYYSQIVNDFQKGDIAEGYSVSREKKESFPLTVTSAQKNPTAFYLCASSIDGNYGYTFGSGTRLTVV.

The rearrangement uses TRBV6-2 or TRBV6-3 and TRBJ2-7; D is perhaps TRBD1 or TRBD2 (5 bases each). The CDR3 has 18 residues. Trimming stripped 6 bases from V and 0 bases from J, with 24 bases between. The germline V gene encodes CDR1 MNHEY and CDR2 SVGEGT. This chain's CDR3 is CASSLPTSGTVGSYEQYF. In DNA, the CDR3 is TGTGCCAGCAGCCTACCCACGTCCGGGACGGTGGGCTCCTACGAGCAGTACTTC.

This sequence joins TRBV19 and TRBJ1-1; 8 positions match TRBD1. V was pared by 5 bases and J by 5 bases, with 10 bases of the junction left unmatched. Germline V gives CDR1 LNHDA, CDR2 SQIVND (reference sequence). The CDR3 length is 15 residues. The CDR3, as DNA: TGTGCCAGTAGTTCGGACAGGGTGGGGGTTACTGAAGCTTTCTTT. Protein sequence: CASSSDRVGVTEAFF.

The chain has TRBV18 and TRBJ1-6, with unresolved D. The CDR3 sequence is 15 residues long. V gave up 3 bases and J gave up 7 bases, with 13 bases separating them. CDR1 and CDR2 from the germline V gene are KGHSH and LQKENI. This CDR3 is CASSPPGRLNSPLHF. For the CDR3, the DNA is TGTGCCAGCTCACCTCCAGGACGGCTAAATTCACCCCTCCACTTT.

This clone was observed a few times. Here the CDR3 DNA reads TGTGCCAGCAGCTTAATTGGGGAATCACCCCTCCACTTT. Residues: CASSLIGESPLHF. The J gene is TRBJ1-6, the V gene TRBV11-2; no clear D. The CDR3 has 13 residues. Germline values: CDR1 SGHAT, CDR2 FQNNGV. The V gene lost 2 bases and the J gene lost 10 bases, with 9 bases spanning the gap.

This clone was observed once. The chain has TRBV27 and TRBJ2-7; D is possibly TRBD1 (5 bases). This CDR3 is 16 amino acids long. Germline V lookup: CDR1 MNHEY, CDR2 SMNVEV (reference sequence). V lost 2 bases to trimming and J lost 1 base, with 15 bases between them. In nucleotides, the CDR3 is TGTGCCAGCAGTTTAGGGGCCAGTGAGATTTCCTACGAGCAGTACTTC. It is translated as CASSLGASEISYEQYF.

V and J are TRBV4-3 and TRBJ1-6; 11 positions match TRBD1. The V segment lost 0 bases and the J segment 7 bases; nucleotides outside the gene matches: 8. The CDR3 spans 18 residues. Germline V gene sequence: CDR1 LGHNA, CDR2 YSLEER. This chain's CDR3 is CASSQEARTGGTNSPLHF. Here the CDR3 DNA reads TGCGCCAGCAGCCAAGAGGCGAGGACAGGGGGCACCAATTCACCCCTCCACTTT.

The chain's CDR3 is CASSDGQGGHEQYF. The DNA of the CDR3 is TGTGCCAGCAGCGACGGACAGGGAGGACACGAGCAGTACTTC. The chain uses TRBV9 and TRBJ2-7; 8 bases match TRBD1. With V trimmed by 3 bases and J by 5 bases, 7 bases remained unmatched. The CDR3 runs 14 residues. Germline-derived CDR1 and CDR2 are SGDLS and YYNGEE. The full variable domain, in which reference TRBV9 and TRBJ2-7 provide the parts outside the CDR3, is DSGVTQTPKHLITATGQRVTLRCSPRSGDLSVYWYQQSLDQGLQFLIQYYNGEERAKGNILERFSAQQFPDLHSELNLSSLELGDSALYFCASSDGQGGHEQYFGPGTRLTVT.

The genes are TRBV4-3 and TRBJ1-6; TRBD1 might be the D (5 bases). Germline CDR1 and CDR2: LGHNA and YSLEER. The CDR3 spans 15 residues. Trimming removed 0 bases at V and 6 bases at J, with 9 bases between. The CDR3 nucleotides read TGCGCCAGCAGCCAAGATGGGGGGAGTAATTCACCCCTCCACTTT. Translated: CASSQDGGSNSPLHF.

The rearrangement uses TRBV2 and TRBJ1-2; 12 bases map to TRBD1. The CDR3 is 15 residues long. V lost 10 bases and J lost 4; bases outside the gene matches: 10. Germline V gives CDR1 SNHLY, CDR2 FYNNEI. CDR3 DNA sequence: TGTGCCAATAACCCCGGGACAGGGGGCGCCTATGGCTACACCTTC. Amino acids: CANNPGTGGAYGYTF.

This chain connects TRBV5-4 to TRBJ2-5; 7 nucleotides agree with TRBD1. Near its end, the DNA agrees better with TRBJ2-7, so the J call may be wrong. Germline CDR1 is SGHNT and CDR2 is YYREEE (reference sequence). This CDR3 comprises 14 residues. The DNA of the CDR3 is TGTGCCAGCAGCCCCGGGACAGACACCTACGAGCAGTACTTC. The encoded protein is CASSPGTDTYEQYF.

The V and J genes are TRBV6-5 and TRBJ2-7; 10 bases match TRBD2. CDR3 length equals 14 residues. The J segment lost 6 bases and the V segment lost 6 bases, leaving 8 bases of the junction unmatched. Germline V gives CDR1 MNHEY, CDR2 SVGAGI. Here the CDR3 DNA reads TGTGCCAGCAGCCCACCGGGACTAGCGACCGAGCAGTACTTC. Amino acids: CASSPPGLATEQYF.